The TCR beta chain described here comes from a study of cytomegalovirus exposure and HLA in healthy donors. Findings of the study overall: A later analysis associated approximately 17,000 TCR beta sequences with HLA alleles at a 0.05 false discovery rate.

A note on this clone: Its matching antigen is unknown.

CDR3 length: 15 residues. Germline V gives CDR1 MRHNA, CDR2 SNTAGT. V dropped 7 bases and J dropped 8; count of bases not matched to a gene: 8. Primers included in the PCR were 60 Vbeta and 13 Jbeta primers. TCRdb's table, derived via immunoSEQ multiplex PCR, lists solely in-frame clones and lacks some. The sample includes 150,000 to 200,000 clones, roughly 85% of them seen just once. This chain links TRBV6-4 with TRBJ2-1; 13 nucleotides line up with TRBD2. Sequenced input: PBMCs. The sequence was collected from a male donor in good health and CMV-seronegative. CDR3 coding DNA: TGTGCCAGCACCCGACTAGCGGGAGGATCCGATGAGCAGTTCTTC. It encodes CASTRLAGGSDEQFF.